This TCR beta chain emerged from a study of early T cells in non-severe SARS-CoV-2 infection. The V gene's germline CDR1 is LGHNA and CDR2 YNFKEQ. The CDR3 is made up of 14 amino acids. Between the trimmed V and J ends, which lost 0 bases and 6 bases, there was a span of 9 bases. This clonotype was seen only a few times. TCRdb processed the 5' RACE reads anew with MiXCR; each CDR3 protein has one entry. This table holds approximately 120,000 distinct CDR3 sequences, more than 13% found once. The specimen was whole blood. V gene TRBV4-2 combines with J gene TRBJ1-5, with unresolved D. This receptor was identified in an adult who was a healthcare worker with PCR-confirmed SARS-CoV-2 infection or an uninfected control (not recorded which). This CDR3 reads CASSQDLRAQPQHF. CDR3 DNA sequence: TGTGCCAGCAGCCAAGACCTTCGCGCTCAGCCCCAGCATTTT.